This T cell receptor beta chain was recorded in a study of identical twins. This clonotype was seen a handful of times. The antigen remains unidentified. The germline gives CDR1 SEHNR, CDR2 FQNEAQ (reference sequence). Trimming cost V 2 bases and J 6 bases; bases outside gene matches: 3. This CDR3 contains 13 residues. Whole-study findings and limits: High-abundance cord blood beta clonotypes had fewer insertions; memory repertoires showed none. Twins' excess sharing was less marked for out-of-frame beta sequences. There is a chance that invariant MAIT and iNKT cells partially muddied zero-insertion analyses.

TCRdb re-analysed the 5' RACE reads in MiXCR, keeping a single row per CDR3 protein. The data hold 1.5 million to 2 million distinct CDR3 sequences, with 32% observed a single time. Everyone who donated was a healthy Caucasian. The J gene is TRBJ1-2, the V gene TRBV7-9; 7 nucleotides match TRBD1. This sequence was found in a newborn girl in good health. Input material: cord blood. DNA for the CDR3: TGTGCCAGCAGCTTATACAGGGGACATGGCTACACCTTC. The encoded protein is CASSLYRGHGYTF.